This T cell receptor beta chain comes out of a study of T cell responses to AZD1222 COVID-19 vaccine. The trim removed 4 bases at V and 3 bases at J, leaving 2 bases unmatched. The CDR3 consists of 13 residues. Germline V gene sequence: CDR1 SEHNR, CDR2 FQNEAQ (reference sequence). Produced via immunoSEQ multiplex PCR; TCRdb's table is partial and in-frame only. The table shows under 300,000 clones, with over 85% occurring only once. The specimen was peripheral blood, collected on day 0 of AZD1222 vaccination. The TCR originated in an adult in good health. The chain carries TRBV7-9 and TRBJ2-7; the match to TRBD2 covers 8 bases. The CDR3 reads CASSSGTSYEQYF. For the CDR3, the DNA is TGTGCCAGCAGCTCCGGGACTAGCTACGAGCAGTACTTC. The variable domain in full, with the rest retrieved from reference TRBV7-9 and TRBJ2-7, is DTGVSQNPRHKITKRGQNVTFRCDPISEHNRLYWYRQTLGQGPEFLTYFQNEAQLEKSRLLSDRFSAERPKGSFSTLEIQRTEQGDSAMYLCASSSGTSYEQYFGPGTRLTVT.